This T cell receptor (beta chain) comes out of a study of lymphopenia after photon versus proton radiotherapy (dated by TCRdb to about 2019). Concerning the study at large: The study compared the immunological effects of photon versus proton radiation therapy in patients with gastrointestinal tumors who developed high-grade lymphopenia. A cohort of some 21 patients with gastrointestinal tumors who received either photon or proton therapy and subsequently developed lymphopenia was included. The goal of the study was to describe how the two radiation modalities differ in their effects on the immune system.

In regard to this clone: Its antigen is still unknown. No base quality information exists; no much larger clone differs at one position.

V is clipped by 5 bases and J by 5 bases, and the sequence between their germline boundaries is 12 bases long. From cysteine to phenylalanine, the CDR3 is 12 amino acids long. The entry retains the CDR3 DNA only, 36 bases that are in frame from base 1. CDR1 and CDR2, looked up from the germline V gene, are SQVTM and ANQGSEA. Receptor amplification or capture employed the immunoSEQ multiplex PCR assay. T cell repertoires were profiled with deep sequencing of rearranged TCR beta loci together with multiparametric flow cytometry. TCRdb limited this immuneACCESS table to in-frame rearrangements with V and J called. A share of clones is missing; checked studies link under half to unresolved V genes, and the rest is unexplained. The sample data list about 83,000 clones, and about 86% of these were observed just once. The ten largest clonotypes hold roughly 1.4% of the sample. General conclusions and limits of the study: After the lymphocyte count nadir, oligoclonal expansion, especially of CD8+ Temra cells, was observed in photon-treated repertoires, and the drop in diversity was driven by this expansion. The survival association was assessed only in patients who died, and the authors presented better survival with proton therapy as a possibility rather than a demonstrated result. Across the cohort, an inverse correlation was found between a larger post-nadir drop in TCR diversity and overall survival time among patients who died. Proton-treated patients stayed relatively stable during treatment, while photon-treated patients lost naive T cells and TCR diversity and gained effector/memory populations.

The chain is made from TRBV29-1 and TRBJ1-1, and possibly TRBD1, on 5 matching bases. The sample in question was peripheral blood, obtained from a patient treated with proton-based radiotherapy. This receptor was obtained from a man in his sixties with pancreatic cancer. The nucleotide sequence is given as TGCAGCGTTTTGAAGGGGAGGACTGAAGCTTTCTTT. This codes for CSVLKGRTEAFF.